These 18 T cell receptor beta chains originate from one sample sequenced in a study of blood T cells in healthy people across ages. A second PCR, run for roughly 7 to 11 cycles, used a sample-barcoded 5' primer plus a J-beta primer mix. TCRdb analysed the 5' RACE reads with MiXCR anew, one entry per CDR3 protein. In the table there are 1.5 million to 2 million distinct CDR3 sequences, roughly 49% of which are singletons. Material for sequencing was blood. The receptors originated from a woman aged 40-49 years in good health.

This clonotype has only one observation. The chain combines TRBV20-1 with TRBJ2-3; D unclear. Germline CDR1 and CDR2: DFQATT and SNEGSKA (reference sequence). V was cut by 0 bases and J by 10 bases, with 11 bases left in between. This CDR3 has 12 amino acids. CDR3 region: CSARDIRRAQYF. Written as DNA, the CDR3 is TGCAGTGCTAGAGATATAAGAAGGGCGCAGTATTTT.

The V and J genes are TRBV7-2 and TRBJ2-4; 7 bases match TRBD1. Gene TRBJ2-5 matches the end of the DNA better, so the J call may be wrong. The CDR3 covers 14 residues. From germline, CDR1 is SGHTA and CDR2 FQGNSA. The DNA for the CDR3 is TGTGCCAGCAGCGAAGACAGGGCTGCAGAGACCCAGTACTTC. It is translated as CASSEDRAAETQYF.

The CDR3 DNA sequence: TGTGCCAGTAGTACCCCGGACGGTGCTTCACCCCTCCACTTT. Protein sequence: CASSTPDGASPLHF. The rearrangement uses TRBV19 and TRBJ1-6, with unresolved D. Germline assignment: CDR1 LNHDA and CDR2 SQIVND (reference sequence). The CDR3 loop spans 14 amino acids. Trimming took off 4 bases at V and 9 bases at J, with 13 bases between the two ends.

This clonotype was seen a handful of times. This chain connects TRBV6-5 to TRBJ1-2; the match to TRBD1 covers 8 bases. V gave up 3 bases and J gave up 3 bases; unmatched junction bases: 6. CDR1 MNHEY and CDR2 SVGAGI come from the germline V gene. This CDR3 region has 15 residues. The CDR3 sequence: CASSYWTGWYYGYTF. The CDR3 region has the DNA TGTGCCAGCAGTTATTGGACAGGGTGGTACTATGGCTACACCTTC.

This rearrangement joins TRBV6-6 to TRBJ1-5, with no clear D. Deletions cut 2 bases from V and 4 bases from J, with 9 bases between. Germline V gene data show CDR1 as MNHNY and CDR2 as SVGAGI (reference sequence). This CDR3 contains 14 residues. The CDR3 loop is CASSYKGRNQPQHF. CDR3 nucleotide sequence: TGTGCCAGCAGTTACAAAGGCAGAAATCAGCCCCAGCATTTT.

J is TRBJ2-1 and V is TRBV7-2; 7 positions agree with TRBD1. The CDR3 contains 14 residues. V lost 4 bases and J lost 7; bases outside the gene matches: 7. CDR1 is SGHTA, CDR2 FQGNSA, per germline. The CDR3: CASSSSDRMNEQFF. The CDR3 DNA follows: TGTGCCAGCAGCTCCTCGGACAGGATGAATGAGCAGTTCTTC.

This chain links TRBV6-2 or TRBV6-3 with TRBJ2-1, with a possible D match to TRBD1 (6 bases). Trimming took off 6 bases at V and 4 bases at J, with 16 bases between the two ends. Looked up from germline, CDR1 is MNHEY and CDR2 is SVGEGT. This CDR3 has 15 amino acids. CDR3 region: CASREVQGLYNEQFF. For the CDR3, the DNA is TGTGCCAGCAGAGAAGTACAGGGATTATACAATGAGCAGTTCTTC.

The chain couples TRBV7-2 to TRBJ2-7; 7 bases agree with TRBD2. J lost 0 bases, V lost 5 bases, and 7 bases had no gene match. This CDR3 has 15 residues. Germline V CDR1 and CDR2: SGHTA, FQGNSA. The CDR3 nucleotides read TGTGCCAGCAGCACCGGGACTACCAGCTCCTACGAGCAGTACTTC. Protein sequence: CASSTGTTSSYEQYF.

This clonotype was seen more than once but under ten times. V is TRBV7-2 and J is TRBJ1-2; D ambiguous. CDR1 SGHTA and CDR2 FQGNSA come from the germline V gene. The CDR3 covers 13 residues. V was pared by 5 bases and J by 5 bases, with 12 bases between. The CDR3, as DNA: TGTGCCAGCAGCCCGGACCCTCCGTATGGCTACACCTTC. Residues: CASSPDPPYGYTF.

This clonotype occurred once. This rearrangement joins TRBV6-5 to TRBJ1-2, with 7 bases fitting TRBD1. Trimming removed 4 bases from V and 1 base from J; junction bases left unmatched: 6. The germline gives CDR1 MNHEY, CDR2 SVGAGI. This CDR3 region has 15 residues. The CDR3 spells CASSSTGSINYGYTF. DNA for the CDR3: TGTGCCAGCAGTTCGACAGGGTCGATTAACTATGGCTACACCTTC.

The chain uses TRBV10-3 and TRBJ2-7, with D possibly TRBD2 on 6 matching bases. The V gene lost 3 bases and the J gene lost 1 base, with 10 bases spanning the gap. Germline V CDR1 and CDR2: ENHRY, SYGVKD. The CDR3 length is 14 residues. CDR3 nucleotide sequence: TGTGCCATCAGTGATTACGGGGGATCCTACGAGCAGTACTTC. Its translation: CAISDYGGSYEQYF.

This clonotype was recorded a few times. The chain combines TRBV6-1 with TRBJ1-5; D is perhaps TRBD1 (5 bases). Trimming removed 1 base at V and 5 bases at J, with 9 bases between. The V gene's germline CDR1 is MNHNS and CDR2 SASEGT. CDR3 length: 14 amino acids. This CDR3 reads CASSEGLGDQPQHF. The DNA for the CDR3 is TGTGCCAGCAGTGAAGGATTAGGGGATCAGCCCCAGCATTTT.

The rearrangement uses TRBV7-2 and TRBJ1-6, with 7 bases that match TRBD1. The germline gives CDR1 SGHTA, CDR2 FQGNSA. The V and J ends lost 2 bases and 9 bases, in that order; junction bases with no gene match: 13. CDR3 length: 17 residues. DNA of the CDR3: TGTACCAGCAGCTTACGGTTTCAGGGGGGCGCGGGTTCACCCCTCCACTTT. The encoded protein is CTSSLRFQGGAGSPLHF.

This clonotype was observed a handful of times. The J gene is TRBJ2-7, the V gene TRBV7-2, with 8 bases matching TRBD2. Germline assignment: CDR1 SGHTA and CDR2 FQGNSA. Unmatched junction bases numbered 2, after V lost 1 base and J lost 0 bases. This CDR3 contains 15 residues. Written as DNA, the CDR3 is TGTGCCAGCAGCTTAGTCGGGGGGGTCTCCTACGAGCAGTACTTC. Translation: CASSLVGGVSYEQYF. The variable domain in full, with the rest retrieved from reference TRBV7-2 and TRBJ2-7, is GAGVSQSPSNKVTEKGKDVELRCDPISGHTALYWYRQSLGQGLEFLIYFQGNSAPDKSGLPSDRFSAERTGGSVSTLTIQRTQQEDSAVYLCASSLVGGVSYEQYFGPGTRLTVT.

This clonotype was found many times. Here the CDR3 DNA reads TGCAGTGCTACTCAGGGGCGTACCCAGTACTTC. Translating gives CSATQGRTQYF. The rearrangement joins TRBV20-1 to TRBJ2-5, with D possibly matching TRBD1 (6 bases). CDR3 size: 11 residues. The V end was cut by 4 bases, the J end by 8 bases, with 11 bases between. Germline V gene lookup returns CDR1 DFQATT and CDR2 SNEGSKA (reference sequence).

In this sample, this clonotype turned up a few times. This chain connects TRBV20-1 to TRBJ2-1; 8 nucleotides match TRBD2. CDR3 length equals 14 residues. V trimming: 5 bases; J trimming: 9 bases; junction bases outside the gene matches: 12. CDR1 and CDR2 (germline): DFQATT, SNEGSKA (reference sequence). The CDR3 DNA follows: TGCAGTGCTCCCCTGGCTAGCGGGTATAGTGAGCAGTTCTTC. As protein: CSAPLASGYSEQFF.

The J gene is TRBJ2-1, the V gene TRBV15, with TRBD1 matching 8 bases. The CDR3 sequence is 15 residues long. Germline loops: CDR1 LNHNV, CDR2 YYDKDF (reference sequence). Unmatched junction bases numbered 14, after V lost 3 bases and J lost 13 bases. The DNA of the CDR3 is TGTGCCACCAGCAGGACAGGGGAACTCCAAGAGACCCAGTTCTTC. Its translation is CATSRTGELQETQFF.

The genes are TRBV6-5 and TRBJ1-6; possible D gene TRBD1, 5 bases. CDR1 is MNHEY, CDR2 SVGAGI, per germline. V was cut by 5 bases and J by 10 bases, with 15 bases left in between. The CDR3 runs 14 residues. CDR3: CASSLQVFGSPLHF. DNA of the CDR3: TGTGCCAGCAGTCTACAGGTTTTTGGCTCACCCCTCCACTTT.